A selection of T cell receptor beta chains follows, all from one sample in a study of blood T cell repertoires in COVID-19. Some clones are missing from TCRdb's copy, which holds only in-frame ones; the method was immunoSEQ multiplex PCR. The sample shows approximately 400,000 clones, roughly nine tenths of them seen only once. Sequences were obtained from PBMCs or T cells enriched from blood (not recorded which). Receptors originate from a woman aged 40 to 50 who had been exposed to COVID-19. The CDR3 runs from the conserved cysteine through the conserved F or W. The order of the fields is CDR3 length, V gene, D gene, clone size, J gene, CDR3 protein, CDR3 DNA. A D gene is named only where the DNA matches it firmly. The size field is filled for only some rows; it gives once, few, many or a size class.

cdr3_length: 12; v_call: TRBV18; d_call: .; clone_size: .; j_call: TRBJ2-7; cdr3_aa: CASSLVLYEQYF; cdr3_nt: TGTGCCAGCTCACTAGTCCTCTACGAGCAGTACTTC
cdr3_length: 16; v_call: TRBV5-4; d_call: TRBD1; clone_size: .; j_call: TRBJ2-5; cdr3_aa: CASSLGGQGFKETQYF; cdr3_nt: TGTGCCAGCAGCTTGGGGGGACAGGGGTTTAAAGAGACCCAGTACTTC
cdr3_length: 15; v_call: TRBV27; d_call: TRBD1; clone_size: .; j_call: TRBJ1-2; cdr3_aa: CASSSPTGGNYGYTF; cdr3_nt: TGTGCCAGCAGCTCTCCAACAGGGGGTAACTATGGCTACACCTTC
cdr3_length: 15; v_call: TRBV18; d_call: TRBD1; clone_size: .; j_call: TRBJ1-1; cdr3_aa: CASSPWTGADTEAFF; cdr3_nt: TGTGCCAGCTCACCATGGACAGGGGCGGACACTGAAGCTTTCTTT
cdr3_length: 13; v_call: TRBV3-1/TRBV3-2; d_call: .; clone_size: .; j_call: TRBJ2-3; cdr3_aa: CASSLRLEDTQYF; cdr3_nt: TGTGCCAGCAGCCTACGACTGGAGGATACGCAGTATTTT
cdr3_length: 19; v_call: TRBV5-5; d_call: TRBD1; clone_size: .; j_call: TRBJ1-3; cdr3_aa: CASSYRGPGQGSPGNTIYF; cdr3_nt: TGTGCCAGCAGCTACCGGGGTCCGGGACAGGGGTCTCCTGGAAACACCATATATTTT
cdr3_length: 17; v_call: TRBV4-2; d_call: TRBD2; clone_size: .; j_call: TRBJ2-1; cdr3_aa: CASSQVLASGGYNEQFF; cdr3_nt: TGTGCCAGCAGCCAAGTTTTGGCTAGCGGGGGATACAATGAGCAGTTCTTC
cdr3_length: 20; v_call: TRBV19; d_call: .; clone_size: .; j_call: TRBJ2-7; cdr3_aa: CASSPGPGLRGTAGTYEQYF; cdr3_nt: TGTGCCAGTAGTCCAGGTCCGGGGCTCAGGGGGACTGCAGGGACCTACGAGCAGTACTTC
cdr3_length: 13; v_call: TRBV19; d_call: TRBD1; clone_size: .; j_call: TRBJ2-7; cdr3_aa: CASRDRNAYEQYF; cdr3_nt: TGTGCCAGTAGGGACAGGAACGCCTACGAGCAGTACTTC
cdr3_length: 14; v_call: TRBV28; d_call: .; clone_size: .; j_call: TRBJ2-5; cdr3_aa: CASSLDGVRETQYF; cdr3_nt: TGTGCCAGCAGTTTGGACGGGGTTCGGGAGACCCAGTACTTC
cdr3_length: 16; v_call: TRBV5-4; d_call: .; clone_size: .; j_call: TRBJ2-2; cdr3_aa: CASSTPGLLNTGELFF; cdr3_nt: TGTGCCAGCAGCACACCGGGACTTCTGAACACCGGGGAGCTGTTTTTT
cdr3_length: 16; v_call: TRBV3-1/TRBV3-2; d_call: TRBD1; clone_size: .; j_call: TRBJ2-2; cdr3_aa: CASSPEQGAKGGELFF; cdr3_nt: TGTGCCAGCAGCCCTGAACAGGGGGCTAAGGGCGGGGAGCTGTTTTTT
cdr3_length: 17; v_call: TRBV10-3; d_call: .; clone_size: .; j_call: TRBJ2-1; cdr3_aa: CAISESTGITRNNEQFF; cdr3_nt: TGTGCCATCAGTGAGTCGACCGGGATCACCCGTAACAATGAGCAGTTCTTC
cdr3_length: 13; v_call: TRBV10-2; d_call: .; clone_size: .; j_call: TRBJ2-7; cdr3_aa: CASSIGGAYEQYF; cdr3_nt: TGCGCCAGCAGTATAGGGGGAGCGTACGAGCAGTACTTC
cdr3_length: 18; v_call: TRBV30; d_call: TRBD1; clone_size: .; j_call: TRBJ1-3; cdr3_aa: CAWSVQRTGLPTGNTIYF; cdr3_nt: TGTGCCTGGAGTGTACAGAGGACAGGGCTCCCCACTGGAAACACCATATATTTT
cdr3_length: 15; v_call: TRBV3-1/TRBV3-2; d_call: .; clone_size: few; j_call: TRBJ1-5; cdr3_aa: CASSQDQGGGQPQHF; cdr3_nt: TGTGCCAGCAGCCAAGATCAAGGGGGTGGTCAGCCCCAGCATTTT
cdr3_length: 17; v_call: TRBV9; d_call: TRBD2; clone_size: .; j_call: TRBJ2-3; cdr3_aa: CASSVSPGLAVPDTQYF; cdr3_nt: TGTGCCAGCAGCGTGTCCCCAGGACTAGCGGTCCCAGATACGCAGTATTTT
cdr3_length: 15; v_call: TRBV9; d_call: .; clone_size: .; j_call: TRBJ2-7; cdr3_aa: CASSVGPGSSYEQYF; cdr3_nt: TGTGCCAGCAGCGTAGGACCGGGGAGCTCCTACGAGCAGTACTTC
cdr3_length: 19; v_call: TRBV27; d_call: TRBD2; clone_size: few; j_call: TRBJ2-1; cdr3_aa: CARQQKVLAGVLSYNEQFF; cdr3_nt: TGTGCCAGACAGCAAAAAGTCCTAGCGGGGGTCCTCTCCTACAATGAGCAGTTCTTC
cdr3_length: 12; v_call: TRBV29-1; d_call: .; clone_size: .; j_call: TRBJ1-4; cdr3_aa: CSVAPVNEKLFF; cdr3_nt: TGCAGCGTTGCACCGGTCAATGAAAAACTGTTTTTT
cdr3_length: 15; v_call: TRBV3-1/TRBV3-2; d_call: TRBD1; clone_size: .; j_call: TRBJ1-2; cdr3_aa: CASSHTSGTGYGYTF; cdr3_nt: TGTGCCAGCAGCCACACTTCGGGGACAGGCTATGGCTACACCTTC
cdr3_length: 13; v_call: TRBV9; d_call: .; clone_size: .; j_call: TRBJ1-2; cdr3_aa: CASTQGANYGYTF; cdr3_nt: TGTGCCAGCACCCAAGGGGCTAACTATGGCTACACCTTC
cdr3_length: 18; v_call: TRBV5-1; d_call: .; clone_size: .; j_call: TRBJ2-4; cdr3_aa: CASSSGASLTLVENIQYF; cdr3_nt: TGCGCCAGCAGCTCTGGGGCTAGTCTTACCTTAGTCGAAAACATTCAGTACTTC
cdr3_length: 15; v_call: TRBV24-1; d_call: TRBD2; clone_size: .; j_call: TRBJ2-1; cdr3_aa: CATSEGGISYNEQFF; cdr3_nt: TGTGCCACCAGTGAGGGGGGGATATCCTACAATGAGCAGTTCTTC
cdr3_length: 14; v_call: TRBV7-9; d_call: .; clone_size: .; j_call: TRBJ1-4; cdr3_aa: CASSLASADEKLFF; cdr3_nt: TGTGCCAGCAGCTTAGCGAGCGCGGATGAAAAACTGTTTTTT
cdr3_length: 14; v_call: TRBV18; d_call: TRBD1; clone_size: .; j_call: TRBJ1-2; cdr3_aa: CASSGSTGGYGYTF; cdr3_nt: TGTGCCAGCTCGGGATCGACAGGGGGCTATGGCTACACCTTC
cdr3_length: 16; v_call: TRBV5-4; d_call: TRBD1; clone_size: .; j_call: TRBJ1-2; cdr3_aa: CASSRGTDSINYGYTF; cdr3_nt: TGTGCCAGCAGCCGCGGGACAGACTCAATTAACTATGGCTACACCTTC
cdr3_length: 15; v_call: TRBV7-6; d_call: .; clone_size: .; j_call: TRBJ2-7; cdr3_aa: CASSLGVTDQGKQYF; cdr3_nt: TGTGCCAGCAGCTTAGGGGTCACAGACCAAGGAAAGCAGTACTTC
cdr3_length: 18; v_call: TRBV14; d_call: TRBD2; clone_size: .; j_call: TRBJ2-3; cdr3_aa: CASSQDAASGHPTDTQYF; cdr3_nt: TGTGCCAGCAGCCAAGATGCGGCTAGCGGCCACCCCACAGATACGCAGTATTTT
cdr3_length: 18; v_call: TRBV24-1; d_call: TRBD2; clone_size: .; j_call: TRBJ2-6; cdr3_aa: CATSSRAGGPGGANVLTF; cdr3_nt: TGTGCCACCAGCTCCCGGGCGGGAGGGCCGGGTGGGGCCAACGTCCTGACTTTC
cdr3_length: 16; v_call: TRBV6-6; d_call: .; clone_size: .; j_call: TRBJ1-2; cdr3_aa: CASTTNQPRGENGYTF; cdr3_nt: TGTGCCAGCACCACTAACCAACCCAGGGGCGAGAATGGCTACACCTTC
cdr3_length: 16; v_call: TRBV12-5; d_call: TRBD2; clone_size: once; j_call: TRBJ2-2; cdr3_aa: CASGLVLAGMVGELFF; cdr3_nt: TGTGCTAGTGGTTTGGTACTAGCGGGAATGGTCGGGGAGCTGTTTTTT
cdr3_length: 15; v_call: TRBV5-1; d_call: .; clone_size: .; j_call: TRBJ2-3; cdr3_aa: CASSLGYGDTDTQYF; cdr3_nt: TGCGCCAGCAGCTTGGGGTACGGGGACACAGATACGCAGTATTTT
cdr3_length: 14; v_call: TRBV30; d_call: .; clone_size: .; j_call: TRBJ1-5; cdr3_aa: CAWSVGHSNQPQHF; cdr3_nt: TGTGCCTGGAGTGTCGGTCATAGCAATCAGCCCCAGCATTTT
cdr3_length: 15; v_call: TRBV6-5; d_call: .; clone_size: once; j_call: TRBJ1-1; cdr3_aa: CASSMPKGLSAEAFF; cdr3_nt: TGTGCCAGCAGTATGCCCAAGGGACTCTCGGCTGAAGCTTTCTTT
cdr3_length: 15; v_call: TRBV30; d_call: TRBD2; clone_size: .; j_call: TRBJ2-5; cdr3_aa: CAWSVYRGGRETQYF; cdr3_nt: TGTGCCTGGAGTGTTTATCGGGGGGGCCGAGAGACCCAGTACTTC
cdr3_length: 16; v_call: TRBV30; d_call: .; clone_size: .; j_call: TRBJ1-2; cdr3_aa: CAWSDVGGSWTRGYTF; cdr3_nt: TGTGCCTGGAGTGACGTGGGGGGATCATGGACGCGTGGCTACACCTTC
cdr3_length: 14; v_call: TRBV30; d_call: .; clone_size: .; j_call: TRBJ1-1; cdr3_aa: CAWGPSGGNTEAFF; cdr3_nt: TGTGCCTGGGGGCCTTCCGGGGGTAACACTGAAGCTTTCTTT
cdr3_length: 16; v_call: TRBV10-3; d_call: TRBD1; clone_size: .; j_call: TRBJ2-7; cdr3_aa: CAISLNSQGASYEQYF; cdr3_nt: TGTGCCATCAGCTTGAACTCACAGGGGGCATCCTACGAGCAGTACTTC
cdr3_length: 15; v_call: TRBV4-1; d_call: TRBD2; clone_size: .; j_call: TRBJ2-2; cdr3_aa: CASRRQAGDTGELFF; cdr3_nt: TGCGCCAGCAGGAGGCAAGCGGGAGACACCGGGGAGCTGTTTTTT
cdr3_length: 16; v_call: TRBV30; d_call: .; clone_size: .; j_call: TRBJ2-3; cdr3_aa: CAWSGSGRLIQDTQYF; cdr3_nt: TGTGCCTGGAGTGGGAGCGGGCGCCTCATTCAAGATACGCAGTATTTT
cdr3_length: 14; v_call: TRBV19; d_call: .; clone_size: .; j_call: TRBJ1-1; cdr3_aa: CATDRARGSTEAFF; cdr3_nt: TGTGCCACGGACCGAGCAAGGGGGAGCACTGAAGCTTTCTTT
cdr3_length: 15; v_call: TRBV19; d_call: .; clone_size: .; j_call: TRBJ2-2; cdr3_aa: CASSITTTGTGELFF; cdr3_nt: TGTGCCAGTAGTATAACTACTACTGGGACCGGGGAGCTGTTTTTT
cdr3_length: 13; v_call: TRBV16; d_call: .; clone_size: .; j_call: TRBJ2-7; cdr3_aa: CASRRQGIYEQYF; cdr3_nt: TGTGCCAGCAGACGCCAGGGGATCTACGAGCAGTACTTC
cdr3_length: 13; v_call: TRBV12-5; d_call: .; clone_size: .; j_call: TRBJ1-1; cdr3_aa: CASGLAGNTEAFF; cdr3_nt: TGTGCTAGTGGTTTAGCAGGAAACACTGAAGCTTTCTTT
cdr3_length: 16; v_call: TRBV2; d_call: .; clone_size: .; j_call: TRBJ1-5; cdr3_aa: CASSGGTGGSNQPQHF; cdr3_nt: TGTGCCAGCAGTGGGGGAACCGGGGGGAGCAATCAGCCCCAGCATTTT
cdr3_length: 17; v_call: TRBV5-5; d_call: TRBD1; clone_size: .; j_call: TRBJ1-2; cdr3_aa: CASSLGRGTGGRDGYTF; cdr3_nt: TGTGCCAGCAGCTTGGGACGCGGGACAGGGGGTCGAGATGGCTACACCTTC
cdr3_length: 13; v_call: TRBV30; d_call: TRBD2; clone_size: .; j_call: TRBJ2-7; cdr3_aa: CAYSSGNTYEQYF; cdr3_nt: TGTGCATATTCTAGCGGGAACACCTACGAGCAGTACTTC
cdr3_length: 15; v_call: TRBV6-5; d_call: .; clone_size: .; j_call: TRBJ1-2; cdr3_aa: CASGDQGSANYGYTF; cdr3_nt: TGTGCCAGCGGAGACCAGGGATCAGCTAACTATGGCTACACCTTC
cdr3_length: 12; v_call: TRBV27; d_call: .; clone_size: .; j_call: TRBJ1-1; cdr3_aa: CASSEPGVEAFF; cdr3_nt: TGTGCCAGCAGTGAACCGGGGGTTGAAGCTTTCTTT
cdr3_length: 16; v_call: TRBV7-8; d_call: TRBD1; clone_size: .; j_call: TRBJ2-1; cdr3_aa: CASSPRGTGYYNEQFF; cdr3_nt: TGTGCCAGCAGTCCGAGGGGGACAGGGTACTACAATGAGCAGTTCTTC
cdr3_length: 13; v_call: TRBV6-5; d_call: .; clone_size: .; j_call: TRBJ2-7; cdr3_aa: CASSSGSWDEQYF; cdr3_nt: TGTGCCAGCAGTTCGGGGAGTTGGGACGAGCAGTACTTC